These T cell receptor beta chains were read from a single sample in a study of shared clonotypes between healthy human individuals. Clones were sequenced by immunoSEQ multiplex PCR, and TCRdb holds only the in-frame ones, with some missing. Of 2 million to 2.5 million clones listed, approximately 95% are singletons. The sequencing input was naive CD4+ T cells from PBMCs. The receptors were gathered from a man aged 18-30 years in good health. Some clones in this sample may be carry-over from other donors' samples. The CDR3 runs from the conserved cysteine through the conserved F or W. A D gene is named only where the DNA matches it firmly. The size of a clone is reported for some rows only, either as once, few or many, or as a class for expanded clones.

clone_size d_call j_call v_call cdr3_nt cdr3_aa
- TRBD1 TRBJ1-4 TRBV2 TGTGCCAGCGGGGACAGGGTGCCAACTAATGAAAAACTGTTTTTT CASGDRVPTNEKLFF
- - TRBJ1-1 TRBV28 TGTGCCAGCAGATTCCCGGGACGAGGAGCTTTCTTT CASRFPGRGAFF
- - TRBJ2-1 TRBV7-2 TGTGCCAGCAGCCCCGGAGGGGGGCTAGGTGAGCAGTTCTTC CASSPGGGLGEQFF
- TRBD2 TRBJ2-2 TRBV4-2 TGTGCCAGCAGCGGCCTGGGGACTAGCGGGACCGGGGAGCTGTTTTTT CASSGLGTSGTGELFF
- TRBD1 TRBJ2-5 TRBV10-3 TGTGCCATCAGCCTACAAGGGACAGGGGAAGAGACCCAGTACTTC CAISLQGTGEETQYF
- TRBD2 TRBJ2-1 TRBV25-1 TGTGCCAGCGCCCCCTTAGCGGGTCGATCCTACAATGAGCAGTTCTTC CASAPLAGRSYNEQFF
- TRBD1 TRBJ2-7 TRBV7-2 TGTGCCAGCAGCTTAGGGACAGGGGTACCCTACGAGCAGTACTTC CASSLGTGVPYEQYF
- - TRBJ1-2 TRBV28 TGTGCCAGCAGTTTACGGCTCTATGGCTACACCTTC CASSLRLYGYTF
once - TRBJ2-4 TRBV11-2 TGTGCCAGCTCATCAGGAGCCAAAAACATTCAGTACTTC CASSSGAKNIQYF
- - TRBJ2-7 TRBV5-1 TGCGCCAGCACGTCTGGCCCCCCAGGTCTGGGGCAGTACTTC CASTSGPPGLGQYF
- - TRBJ1-2 TRBV28 TGTGCCAGCAGTTTGTCGGGCAGGGAATACTATGGCTACACCTTC CASSLSGREYYGYTF
- - TRBJ2-6 TRBV6-5 TGTGCCAGCAGCGTGGTGGGGGGGGCCAACGTCCTGACTTTC CASSVVGGANVLTF
once TRBD1 TRBJ2-7 TRBV2 TGTGCCAGCAGGGACAGGGTAGGTACCTTCTACGAGCAGTACTTC CASRDRVGTFYEQYF
- - TRBJ2-5 TRBV6-5 TGTGCCAGCAGTTGTCCCGGTTCGGGGGAGACCCAGTACTTC CASSCPGSGETQYF
- - TRBJ2-7 TRBV29-1 TGCAGCGTTGTTGGGGTCCCCTCCTACGAGCAGTACTTC CSVVGVPSYEQYF
- - TRBJ1-4 TRBV6-5 TGTGCCAGCAGTCGGGGGAAGACTAATGAAAAACTGTTTTTT CASSRGKTNEKLFF
- - TRBJ2-7 TRBV5-4 TGTGCCAGCAGCCCCTGGGAAGCGGGCGAGCAGTACTTC CASSPWEAGEQYF
- - TRBJ1-2 TRBV28 TGTGCCAGCAGACCTAACCTTGGCAGGGTAACTAACTATGGCTACACCTTC CASRPNLGRVTNYGYTF
- - TRBJ2-5 TRBV28 TGTGCCAGCTTATACCAAGAGACCCAGTACTTC CASLYQETQYF
- TRBD2 TRBJ2-7 TRBV6-1 TGTGCCAGCAGTGCGGGGGGGGGCTCTTGGAACGAGCAGTACTTC CASSAGGGSWNEQYF
- - TRBJ1-6 TRBV7-9 TGTGCCAGCAGCCCCGGGGGTCTCTCCTATAATTCACCCCTCCACTTT CASSPGGLSYNSPLHF
once - TRBJ1-5 TRBV4-1 TGCGCCAGCAGCCAAATACCTGTGGGTCCGGGGACGGAGGGCAATCAGCCCCAGCATTTT CASSQIPVGPGTEGNQPQHF
- TRBD1 TRBJ1-1 TRBV5-1 TGCGCCAGCAACCTACAGGGGGCCGAGACTGAAGCTTTCTTT CASNLQGAETEAFF
- - TRBJ1-5 TRBV1 TGCACCAGCAGCCAATCCGGCACTGGTCAGCCCCAGCATTTT CTSSQSGTGQPQHF
once TRBD2 TRBJ2-7 TRBV19 TGTGCCAGTAGACAAACTAGCGGGCGCGGGGAGCAGTACTTC CASRQTSGRGEQYF
- - TRBJ1-1 TRBV5-4 TGTGCCAGCAGCCTTTCTGGACCGGCGAACACTGAAGCTTTCTTT CASSLSGPANTEAFF
- - TRBJ1-2 TRBV19 TGTGCCAGTAGTAAAGCGGCGGGCCCCAGTGGCTACACCTTC CASSKAAGPSGYTF
once - TRBJ2-7 TRBV6-1 TGTGCCAGCAGTGACCAGGGTGGGCAGTACTTC CASSDQGGQYF
- TRBD1 TRBJ1-4 TRBV28 TGTGCCAGCAGTCCTCATTTCCGGGACAGCTTCGCAACTAATGAAAAACTGTTTTTT CASSPHFRDSFATNEKLFF
- TRBD1 TRBJ1-2 TRBV6-6 TGTGCCAGCAGTTACGGGACAGGGAAAGGCTACACCTTC CASSYGTGKGYTF
- - TRBJ1-2 TRBV28 TGTGCCAGCAGTTTACCGGCCTCTAACTATGGCTACACCTTC CASSLPASNYGYTF
- - TRBJ1-1 TRBV5-1 TGCGCCAGCAGCTTGGGCAGGCCAGGTTTGAACACTGAAGCTTTCTTT CASSLGRPGLNTEAFF
- - TRBJ2-1 TRBV5-1 TGCGCCAGCAGCTTCACAGGGTATGAGCAGTTCTTC CASSFTGYEQFF
- TRBD2 TRBJ2-2 TRBV19 TGTGCCAGTAGGAAGACTAGCGGGAGATTCGGAAACACCGGGGAGCTGTTTTTT CASRKTSGRFGNTGELFF
- - TRBJ2-7 TRBV7-6 TGTGCCAGCAGACAGGACGGCCTCTCCGGGGAGCAGTACTTC CASRQDGLSGEQYF
- TRBD1 TRBJ2-5 TRBV5-1 TGCGCCAGCAGCGCGCCGGGACAGCATCAAGAGACCCAGTACTTC CASSAPGQHQETQYF
- - TRBJ2-7 TRBV7-2 TGTGCCAGCAGCTTGGGTCGTGGCTCCTACGAGCAGTACTTC CASSLGRGSYEQYF
- - TRBJ1-1 TRBV2 TGTGCCAGCAGTGTCTGGGGACAAGAAGCTTTCTTT CASSVWGQEAFF
- - TRBJ2-6 TRBV28 TGTGCCAGCAGTCTCTTCGTGGGAGGCATTTCCTACTCTGGGGCCAACGTCCTGACTTTC CASSLFVGGISYSGANVLTF
- TRBD2 TRBJ2-2 TRBV29-1 TGCAGCGTTTTACTAGCGGGAGGGTTAACCGGGGAGCTGTTTTTT CSVLLAGGLTGELFF
- TRBD1 TRBJ1-2 TRBV19 TGTGCCAGTAGTAACTGGGCGGACAGGGAGGACTATGGCTACACCTTC CASSNWADREDYGYTF
- TRBD2 TRBJ2-7 TRBV10-3 TGTGCCATCAGTGACCCTGGAAGCGGGAGTTACGAGCAGTACTTC CAISDPGSGSYEQYF
- - TRBJ1-5 TRBV18 TGTGCCAGCTCACCGTCCAGCAATCAGCCCCAGCATTTT CASSPSSNQPQHF